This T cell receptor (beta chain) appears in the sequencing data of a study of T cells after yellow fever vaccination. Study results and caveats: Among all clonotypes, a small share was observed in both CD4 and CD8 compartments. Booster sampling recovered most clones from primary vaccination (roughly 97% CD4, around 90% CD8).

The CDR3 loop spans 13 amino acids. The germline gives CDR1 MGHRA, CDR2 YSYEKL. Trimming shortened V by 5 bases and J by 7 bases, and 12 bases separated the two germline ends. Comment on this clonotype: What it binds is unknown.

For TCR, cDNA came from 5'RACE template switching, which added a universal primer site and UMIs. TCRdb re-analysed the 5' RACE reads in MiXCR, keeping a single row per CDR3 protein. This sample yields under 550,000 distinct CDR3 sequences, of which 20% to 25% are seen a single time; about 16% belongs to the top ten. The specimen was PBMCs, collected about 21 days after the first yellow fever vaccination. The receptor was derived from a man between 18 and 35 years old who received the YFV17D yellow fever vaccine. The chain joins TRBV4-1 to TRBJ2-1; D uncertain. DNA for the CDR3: TGCGCCAGCAGCGGGGAAAGTGGGAATGAGCAGTTCTTC. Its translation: CASSGESGNEQFF.